This TCR beta chain was sequenced for a study of T cells expressing NK-cell markers (dated by TCRdb to the early 2020s). Study-wide context: TCR beta-chain repertoires were profiled in sorted CD3+CD56+NKG2C+, CD3+CD56+NKG2C- and CD3+CD56-NKG2C+ T-cell subsets from several donors. Of the eight sequenced donors, seven were found to be HCMV-seropositive and one was found to be HCMV-seronegative. The eight sequenced donors were randomly selected healthy volunteers, three men and five women. Libraries were sequenced as 2 x 150 bp reads on Illumina HiSeq 2000/2500, MiSeq or NextSeq.

Overall study outcomes, separate from this receptor: Those dominant clonotypes were again the most abundant among CD3+CD56-NKG2C+ cells in a handful of donors, at about 28.3-60.1%. In several donors, the dominant CD3+CD56+NKG2C+ clonotypes ranked among the top 10 CD8+ clonotypes, making up roughly 1.0-8% of CD8+ T cells. Whether the expanded NKG2C-expressing T cell clones were specific for HCMV antigens was left unclear.

HCMV serostatus was determined by detecting HCMV-specific IgG in serum with a commercial ELISA kit. Peripheral blood mononuclear cells were isolated from blood by Ficoll density gradient centrifugation. A word on this clonotype: No antigen is known for it.

The CDR3, from cysteine to phenylalanine, totals 14 residues. No DNA sequence is on record. Sequencing used an Illumina HiSeq 2000. TCR beta cDNA libraries were made by 5'RACE template switching that added a universal primer site and unique molecular identifiers. cDNA synthesis was primed from the TCR beta constant segment, followed by two successive PCR amplification steps. In the paper's pipeline: Reads were demultiplexed and grouped by UMI with MIGEC, and clonotypes were assembled and quantified with MiTCR. To exclude erroneous sequences, only TCR cDNA sequences supported by at least two reads were retained. The tcR package was used for downstream repertoire analysis, with clonotypes matched between fractions based on CDR3 nucleotide sequence plus V segment. VDJmatch was used to annotate antigen specificity against VDJdb, with one amino acid substitution in CDR3 allowed. Once TCRdb had reprocessed the reads, it stored one entry per CDR3 protein sequence and supplied no DNA. The V and J calls here are based on TCRdb, not the publication. In this sample's table one finds about 460,000 distinct CDR3 sequences. The ten largest clones represent more than 1.4% of the sample.

The chain links TRBV12-3 or TRBV12-4 with TRBJ1-1; the D gene TCRdb calls, TRBD1, cannot be checked with no DNA. The sequenced material came from blood T cells: a sorted CD56 or NKG2C T cell subset, CD4+ or CD8+ T cells, or bulk PBMC T cells (not recorded which). The clonotype comes from a woman in her forties or fifties in good health. Donor details come from another sample of the same person, matched by shared clones. The CDR3 reads CASIPAFMNTEAFF.